A single sample gave rise to the 12 T cell receptor beta chains below, sequenced in a study of T cell changes during pregnancy in multiple sclerosis. Profiling relied on immunoSEQ multiplex PCR, and the TCRdb table lists in-frame clones only, not all of them. Of 130,000 or so clones listed, approximately 93% are singletons. The input for sequencing was peripheral blood, taken before pregnancy. Every receptor here comes from a female donor with multiple sclerosis, enrolled in a pregnancy study.

The chain uses TRBV5-1 and TRBJ1-1; D gene ambiguous. The germline V gene encodes CDR1 SGHRS and CDR2 YFSETQ. The CDR3 is made up of 13 amino acids. Trimming cost V 7 bases and J 7 bases, with 17 bases left between them. The CDR3 nucleotides are TGCGCCAGCTCCCAGCGAGGTCGAGATGAAGCTTTCTTT. The encoded protein is CASSQRGRDEAFF. Full variable domain (outside the CDR3, taken from reference TRBV5-1 and TRBJ1-1): KAGVTQTPRYLIKTRGQQVTLSCSPISGHRSVSWYQQTPGQGLQFLFEYFSETQRNKGNFPGRFSGRQFSNSRSEMNVSTLELGDSALYLCASSQRGRDEAFFGQGTRLTVV.

The rearrangement links TRBV28 to TRBJ2-7, with D possibly TRBD2 on 6 matching bases. V lost 1 base, J lost 2 bases, and 15 bases lay in between. The germline V gene has CDR1 MDHEN and CDR2 SYDVKM. The CDR3 loop spans 16 amino acids. CDR3 region: CASSLSSGFTPYEQYF. As DNA, the CDR3 is TGTGCCAGCAGTTTATCGAGCGGGTTCACGCCCTACGAGCAGTACTTC.

The CDR3: CASSLVGLAGGKSNEQFF. As DNA, the CDR3 is TGCGCCAGCAGCTTGGTGGGACTAGCGGGAGGAAAGAGTAATGAGCAGTTCTTC. The chain recombines TRBV5-1 with TRBJ2-1; 15 bases map to TRBD2. CDR3 length: 18 residues. V lost 0 bases to trimming and J lost 7 bases; unmatched junction nucleotides: 8. The germline CDR1 and CDR2 sequences are SGHRS and YFSETQ.

V gene TRBV29-1 combines with J gene TRBJ1-2; 8 bases match TRBD1. Germline lookup yields CDR1 SQVTM and CDR2 ANQGSEA. The ends lost 0 bases at V and 6 bases at J; junction bases unmatched: 0. This CDR3 contains 12 residues. CDR3 region: CSVEEQGDGYTF. Here the CDR3 DNA reads TGCAGCGTTGAAGAACAGGGGGATGGCTACACCTTC. Full variable domain (missing parts from reference TRBV29-1 and TRBJ1-2): SAVISQKPSRDICQRGTSLTIQCQVDSQVTMMFWYRQQPGQSLTLIATANQGSEATYESGFVIDKFPISRPNLTFSTLTVSNMSPEDSSIYLCSVEEQGDGYTFGSGTRLTVV.

In its sample, this clone was seen once. This chain joins TRBV19 and TRBJ2-5, with D perhaps matching TRBD2 (6 bases). Trimming took 10 bases from V and 4 from J, leaving 7 bases between them. CDR3 length equals 10 residues. Per germline, CDR1 LNHDA and CDR2 SQIVND (reference sequence). CDR3 DNA: TGTGCCACCGGGGGAGAGACCCAGTACTTC. It codes for CATGGETQYF.

For this clone: The same CDR3 can be traced to other DNA sequences in this sample. The chain has TRBV6-5 and TRBJ2-1, with TRBD2 identical over 12 bases. CDR1 MNHEY and CDR2 SVGAGI come from the germline V gene. This CDR3 is built from 15 residues. V shed 9 bases, J shed 9 bases, and the junction held 12 bases outside the gene matches. CDR3 DNA sequence: TGTGCCAGTAGTCAAATGACTAGCGGGAGTCGTGAGCAGTTCTTC. Residues: CASSQMTSGSREQFF.

The chain employs TRBV7-6 and TRBJ2-2; the match to TRBD1 covers 10 bases. The V gene end was trimmed by 4 bases and the J gene end by 1 base; junction bases not matched to a gene: 15. Germline V gene sequence: CDR1 SGHVS, CDR2 FNYEAQ. The CDR3 has 20 amino acids. The CDR3 coding sequence is TGTGCCAGCAGCTATAGCGCCCGGACAGGGGGGGTTTTGAACACCGGGGAGCTGTTTTTT. Translating it yields CASSYSARTGGVLNTGELFF.

The genes are TRBV4-2 and TRBJ2-1; 8 bases line up with TRBD2. Losses at the gene ends were 0 bases for V and 2 bases for J; bases not matched to a gene: 3. Germline V gene lookup returns CDR1 LGHNA and CDR2 YNFKEQ. CDR3 length equals 16 residues. For the CDR3, the DNA is TGTGCCAGCAGCCAAGATGAGCGGGGGACCTACAATGAGCAGTTCTTC. This gives the protein CASSQDERGTYNEQFF.

The CDR3 DNA is TGTGCCAGCAGCTTCCTCCGGAGTGAAGCTTTCTTT. Translated, it gives CASSFLRSEAFF. The chain employs TRBV5-6 and TRBJ1-1, with D hard to call. The CDR3 is 12 amino acids. Between the trimmed V and J ends, which lost 2 bases and 7 bases, there was a span of 9 bases. CDR1 and CDR2 (germline): SGHDT, YYEEEE.

J is TRBJ2-7 and V is TRBV18, with a tentative D call TRBD2 (5 bases). CDR3 size: 14 residues. The V gene's germline CDR1 is KGHSH and CDR2 LQKENI. The V gene lost 2 bases and the J gene lost 7 bases, with 15 bases spanning the gap. CDR3 sequence: CASSPSASLGEQYF. CDR3 DNA: TGTGCCAGCTCACCATCTGCTAGCTTGGGTGAGCAGTACTTC.

This rearrangement joins TRBV5-1 to TRBJ1-2; D not certain. V was cut by 3 bases and J by 8 bases, with 11 bases left in between. The CDR3 runs 12 residues. Germline lookup yields CDR1 SGHRS and CDR2 YFSETQ. CDR3 amino acids: CASSWERTGYTF. Here the CDR3 DNA reads TGCGCCAGCAGCTGGGAGCGGACCGGCTACACCTTC.

CDR3 loop: CASSQGVGRASGLYEQYF. CDR3 DNA sequence: TGTGCCAGCAGCCAAGGGGTGGGTAGGGCTAGCGGATTATACGAGCAGTACTTC. This chain connects TRBV4-2 to TRBJ2-7; TRBD2 matches 7 bases. The CDR3 sequence is 18 residues long. Germline trimming cut 1 base from V and 4 bases from J; bases unmatched to any gene: 16. Germline values: CDR1 LGHNA, CDR2 YNFKEQ.